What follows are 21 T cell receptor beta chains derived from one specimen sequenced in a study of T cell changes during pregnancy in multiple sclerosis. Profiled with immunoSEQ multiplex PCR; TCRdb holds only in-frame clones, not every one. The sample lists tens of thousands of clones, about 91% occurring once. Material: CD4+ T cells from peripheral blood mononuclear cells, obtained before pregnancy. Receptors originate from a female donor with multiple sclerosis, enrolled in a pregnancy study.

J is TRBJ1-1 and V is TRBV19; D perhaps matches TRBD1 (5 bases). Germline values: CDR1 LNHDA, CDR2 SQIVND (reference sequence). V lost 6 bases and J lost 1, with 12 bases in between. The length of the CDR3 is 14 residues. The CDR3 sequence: CASRGLDRNTEAFF. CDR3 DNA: TGTGCCAGTAGGGGGCTTGATCGGAACACTGAAGCTTTCTTT.

The DNA of the CDR3 is TGCGCCAGCAGCGAGACTAGTCTGGAGACCCAGTACTTC. Its translation: CASSETSLETQYF. The chain has TRBV5-1 and TRBJ2-5; the D gene is possibly TRBD2 (6 bases). V was trimmed by 4 bases and J by 5 bases, leaving 12 bases between them. This CDR3 has 13 amino acids. CDR1 is SGHRS, CDR2 YFSETQ, per germline.

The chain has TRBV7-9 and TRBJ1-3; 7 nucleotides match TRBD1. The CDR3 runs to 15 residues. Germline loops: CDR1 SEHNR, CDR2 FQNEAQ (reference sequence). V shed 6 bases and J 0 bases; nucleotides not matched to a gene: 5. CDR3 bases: TGTGCCAGCAGTATCGGGGACAGCTCTGGAAACACCATATATTTT. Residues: CASSIGDSSGNTIYF.

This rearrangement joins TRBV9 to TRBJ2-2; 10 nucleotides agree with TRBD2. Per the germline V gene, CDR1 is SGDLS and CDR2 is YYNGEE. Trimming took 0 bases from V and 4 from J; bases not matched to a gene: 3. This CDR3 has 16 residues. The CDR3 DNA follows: TGTGCCAGCAGCGTAGCCACTAGCGGGGCCACCGGGGAGCTGTTTTTT. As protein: CASSVATSGATGELFF.

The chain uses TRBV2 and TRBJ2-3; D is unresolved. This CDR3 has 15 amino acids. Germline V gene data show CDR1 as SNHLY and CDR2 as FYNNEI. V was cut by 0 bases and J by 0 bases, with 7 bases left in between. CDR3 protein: CASSEARRSTDTQYF. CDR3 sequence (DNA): TGTGCCAGCAGTGAAGCGCGGAGAAGCACAGATACGCAGTATTTT.

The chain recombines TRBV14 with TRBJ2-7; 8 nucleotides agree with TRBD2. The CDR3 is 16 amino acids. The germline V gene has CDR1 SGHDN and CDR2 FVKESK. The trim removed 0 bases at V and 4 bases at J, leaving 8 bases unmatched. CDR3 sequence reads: CASSQEFGRGGYEQYF. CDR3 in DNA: TGTGCCAGCAGCCAAGAATTCGGGAGGGGCGGTTACGAGCAGTACTTC.

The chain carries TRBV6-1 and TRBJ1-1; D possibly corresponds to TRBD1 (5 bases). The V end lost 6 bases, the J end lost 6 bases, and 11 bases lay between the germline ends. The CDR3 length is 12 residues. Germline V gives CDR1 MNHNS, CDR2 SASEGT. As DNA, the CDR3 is TGTGCCAGCAGGGTAGGACATTCTGAAGCTTTCTTT. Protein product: CASRVGHSEAFF.

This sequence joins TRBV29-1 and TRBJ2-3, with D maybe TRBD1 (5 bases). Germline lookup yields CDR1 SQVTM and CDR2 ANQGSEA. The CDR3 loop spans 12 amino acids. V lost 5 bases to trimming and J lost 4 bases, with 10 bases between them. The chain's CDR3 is CSVTSTADTQYF. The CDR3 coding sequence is TGCAGCGTTACCTCGACAGCAGATACGCAGTATTTT.

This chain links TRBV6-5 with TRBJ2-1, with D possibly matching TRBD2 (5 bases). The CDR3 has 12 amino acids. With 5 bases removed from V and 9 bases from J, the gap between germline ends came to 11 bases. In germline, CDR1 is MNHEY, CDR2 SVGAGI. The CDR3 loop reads CASSGLPPEQFF. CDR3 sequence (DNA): TGTGCCAGCAGTGGACTCCCGCCTGAGCAGTTCTTC.

The CDR3 bases are TGTGCCACCAGCAGAGCGGGGGGTGTACGGCCCCAGCATTTT. This encodes CATSRAGGVRPQHF. The chain combines TRBV15 with TRBJ1-5; TRBD1 might be the D (5 bases). V dropped 1 base and J dropped 9 bases, with 13 bases sitting between them. The germline V gene encodes CDR1 LNHNV and CDR2 YYDKDF (reference sequence). This CDR3 is 14 amino acids long.

The CDR3 coding sequence is TGTGCCAGCGGCAAGACAGGTATGAACACTGAAGCTTTCTTT. It translates to CASGKTGMNTEAFF. J is TRBJ1-1 and V is TRBV9, with D perhaps TRBD1 (6 bases). Trimming shortened V by 7 bases and J by 0 bases, and 13 bases separated the two germline ends. The CDR3 length is 14 residues. The V gene's germline CDR1 is SGDLS and CDR2 YYNGEE.

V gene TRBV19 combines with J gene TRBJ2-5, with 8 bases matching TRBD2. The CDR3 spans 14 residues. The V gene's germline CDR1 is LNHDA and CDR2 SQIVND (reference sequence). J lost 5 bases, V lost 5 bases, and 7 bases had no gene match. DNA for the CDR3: TGTGCCAGTAGTCCCGGACTAGCTGGGGAGACCCAGTACTTC. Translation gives CASSPGLAGETQYF.

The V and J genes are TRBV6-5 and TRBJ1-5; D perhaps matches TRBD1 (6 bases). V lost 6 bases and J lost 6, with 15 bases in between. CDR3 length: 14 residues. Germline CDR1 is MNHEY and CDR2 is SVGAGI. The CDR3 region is CASRRQGIAQPQHF. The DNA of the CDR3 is TGTGCCAGCAGACGGCAGGGGATAGCTCAGCCCCAGCATTTT.

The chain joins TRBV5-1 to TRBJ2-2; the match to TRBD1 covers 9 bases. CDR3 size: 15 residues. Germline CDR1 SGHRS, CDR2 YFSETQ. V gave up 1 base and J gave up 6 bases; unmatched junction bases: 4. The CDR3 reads CASSLRTGVSGELFF. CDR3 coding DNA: TGCGCCAGCAGCTTGAGGACAGGGGTCTCCGGGGAGCTGTTTTTT.

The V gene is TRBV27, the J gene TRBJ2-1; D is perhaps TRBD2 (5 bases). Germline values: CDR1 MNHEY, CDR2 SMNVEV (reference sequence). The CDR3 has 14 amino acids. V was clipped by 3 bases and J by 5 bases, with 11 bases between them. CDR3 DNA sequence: TGTGCCAGCAGTTTTACACCGAGGGACAATGAGCAGTTCTTC. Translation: CASSFTPRDNEQFF.

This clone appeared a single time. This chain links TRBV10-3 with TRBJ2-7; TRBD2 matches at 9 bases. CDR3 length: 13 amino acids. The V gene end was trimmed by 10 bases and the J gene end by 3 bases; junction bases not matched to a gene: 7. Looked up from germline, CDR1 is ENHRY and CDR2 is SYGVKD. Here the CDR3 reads CASGLATFYEQYF. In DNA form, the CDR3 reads TGTGCCAGCGGACTAGCGACCTTCTACGAGCAGTACTTC.

CDR3 protein: CASSLPQGHEQFF. CDR3 nucleotide sequence: TGTGCCAGCAGTTTACCCCAGGGTCATGAGCAGTTCTTC. The V and J genes are TRBV28 and TRBJ2-1, with a weak D call TRBD1 (5 bases). This CDR3 contains 13 residues. V shed 2 bases and J shed 8 bases, with 10 bases lying between them. Germline loops: CDR1 MDHEN, CDR2 SYDVKM.

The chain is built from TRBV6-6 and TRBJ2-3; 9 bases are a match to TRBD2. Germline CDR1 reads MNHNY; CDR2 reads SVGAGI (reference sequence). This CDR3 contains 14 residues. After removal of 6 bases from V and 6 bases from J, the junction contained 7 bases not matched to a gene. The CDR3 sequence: CASRFLAGTDTQYF. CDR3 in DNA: TGTGCCAGCAGATTCCTAGCGGGAACTGATACGCAGTATTTT.

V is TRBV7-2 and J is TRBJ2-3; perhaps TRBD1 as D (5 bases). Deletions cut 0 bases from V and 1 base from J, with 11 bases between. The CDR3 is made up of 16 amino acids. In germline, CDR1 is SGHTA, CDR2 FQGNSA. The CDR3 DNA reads TGTGCCAGCAGCTTAGCTAGGGGCGCCGGCACAGATACGCAGTATTTT. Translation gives CASSLARGAGTDTQYF.

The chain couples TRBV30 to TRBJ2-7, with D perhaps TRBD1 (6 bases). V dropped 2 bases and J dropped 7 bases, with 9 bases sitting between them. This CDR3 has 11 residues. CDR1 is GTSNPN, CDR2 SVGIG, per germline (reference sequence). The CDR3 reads CAWSTGWEQYF. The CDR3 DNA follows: TGTGCCTGGAGTACAGGGTGGGAGCAGTACTTC.

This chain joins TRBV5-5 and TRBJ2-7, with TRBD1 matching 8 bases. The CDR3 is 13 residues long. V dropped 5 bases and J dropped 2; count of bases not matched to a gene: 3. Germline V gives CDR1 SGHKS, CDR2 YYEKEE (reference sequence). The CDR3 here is CASSGQGPYEQYF. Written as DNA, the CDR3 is TGTGCCAGCAGTGGACAGGGTCCCTACGAGCAGTACTTC.